This record looks at one T cell receptor beta chain sequence and its context. Its specificity is unknown. TCRdb re-derived calls from the PCR reads in MiXCR, one entry per CDR3 protein. The sample has about 100,000 distinct CDR3 sequences, roughly a third seen once; the top ten hold around 4.2%. This entry comes from a study of molecular identifiers for immune sequencing clone quantification. Notes on the study in general: Should identical TCR molecules share a barcode, the sizes of highly expanded clones could be underestimated. Clones with over 20 RNA copies captured over 99% of effector molecules but under 1% of naive ones.

As CD8+CD4-CCR7+CD45RA+ cells, naive CD8 T cells were sorted. Per germline, CDR1 SGDLS and CDR2 YYNGEE. Deletions cut 2 bases from V and 5 bases from J, with 11 bases between. This CDR3 spans 13 amino acids. Specimen: naive CD8+ T cells from blood, with Jurkat cell RNA spiked in. Subset noted: FACS-sorted CD8+CD4-CCR7+CD45RA+ naive T cells. This chain connects TRBV9 to TRBJ2-7, with TRBD2 as a possible D gene (5 bases). This TCR came from a human donor in good health. Some libraries in this study had Jurkat cell RNA spiked in. In DNA, the CDR3 is TGTGCCAGCAGCGTCCGGGGTGGCGACGAGCAGTACTTC. Its translation is CASSVRGGDEQYF.